This is a list of T cell receptor beta chains from one sample in a study of cytomegalovirus exposure and HLA in healthy donors. Profiled with immunoSEQ multiplex PCR; TCRdb holds only in-frame clones, not every one. This repertoire shows about 210,000 clones, approximately 86% found once; its top ten account for around 0.3%. The sequencing input was PBMCs. These receptors all come from a woman in her 30s in good health and CMV-seronegative. CDR3s include the opening cysteine and the closing phenylalanine or tryptophan. D genes are given only for firm matches. The size field is filled for only some rows; it gives once, few, many or a size class.

V,J,D,size,DNA,CDR3
TRBV11-2,TRBJ2-3,TRBD2,.,TGTGCCAGCAGCCTAGCGGGAGGGATTGGCACAGATACGCAGTATTTT,CASSLAGGIGTDTQYF
TRBV7-9,TRBJ1-2,.,.,TGTGCCAGCAGCTTAGGGCCCCAGCGAGGCTATGGCTACACCTTC,CASSLGPQRGYGYTF
TRBV6-1,TRBJ2-3,TRBD1,.,TGTGCCAGCAGTCAACGACAGGGTACGCAGTATTTT,CASSQRQGTQYF
TRBV5-1,TRBJ2-1,.,.,TGCGCCAGCAGCTCCGTTTCGGATCGTAGCGTGCTGTTCTTC,CASSSVSDRSVLFF
TRBV27,TRBJ2-3,.,once,TGTGCCAGCAGTTTTGCGCATCACACAGATACGCAGTATTTT,CASSFAHHTDTQYF
TRBV6-5,TRBJ1-1,TRBD1,.,TGTGCCAGCACCAAGACAGGGAAGGCTGAAGCTTTCTTT,CASTKTGKAEAFF
TRBV2,TRBJ1-3,TRBD1,.,TGTGCCAGCAGTGCCTTGGACAGGGACTCTGGAAACACCATATATTTT,CASSALDRDSGNTIYF
TRBV6-6,TRBJ1-3,.,.,TGTGCCAGCAGTTACTCTTCAGGACAAGGAAACACCATATATTTT,CASSYSSGQGNTIYF
TRBV19,TRBJ2-5,TRBD1,.,TGTGCCAGTAGTAGCTACCGGGACAGGGGGCGAGAGACCCAGTACTTC,CASSSYRDRGRETQYF
TRBV5-4,TRBJ2-3,TRBD2,.,TGTGCCAGCAGCTTATACCGGACTAGCGGGAGCACAGATACGCAGTATTTT,CASSLYRTSGSTDTQYF
TRBV9,TRBJ2-1,TRBD2,.,TGTGCCAGCAGCGTAGATCTAGCGGGGGGGGACCACTTCTTC,CASSVDLAGGDHFF
TRBV29-1,TRBJ2-3,.,.,TGCAGCGTTGGGTCTAGGCTAGCAACAGATACGCAGTATTTT,CSVGSRLATDTQYF
TRBV7-9,TRBJ2-3,TRBD1,once,TGTTCCAGCAGCTCGACGGACAGGGGTCCCACAGATACGCAGTATTTT,CSSSSTDRGPTDTQYF
TRBV5-4,TRBJ2-3,.,.,TGTGCCAGCAGCTTGGCACCGGGCACAGATACGCAGTATTTT,CASSLAPGTDTQYF
TRBV11-2,TRBJ2-7,.,few,TGTGCCAGCAGCTTAGGGTACACAGGGTTAGCGTACGAGCAGTACTTC,CASSLGYTGLAYEQYF
TRBV7-8,TRBJ1-1,TRBD1,.,TGTGCCAGCAGCTCGGCCCCGGGACAGGGGGATGGGGACACTGAAGCTTTCTTT,CASSSAPGQGDGDTEAFF
TRBV18,TRBJ2-7,.,.,TGTGCCAGCTCACCACGGGCAAACAACTGCGAGCAGTACTTC,CASSPRANNCEQYF
TRBV6-1,TRBJ1-1,.,.,TGTGCCAGCAGTCCTTCAGGAAGGGAAGCTTTCTTT,CASSPSGREAFF
TRBV11-2,TRBJ2-3,.,few,TGTGCCAGCAGCTTAGGGCTAGATACGCAGTATTTT,CASSLGLDTQYF
TRBV7-9,TRBJ2-1,TRBD2,.,TGTGCCAGCAGCTTAATCGGCCGTTCTAGCGGGAGTTTAAATGAGCAGTTCTTC,CASSLIGRSSGSLNEQFF
TRBV6-1,TRBJ1-1,.,.,TGTGCCAGCATAGGCGGATTTACAGGAGATGAAGCTTTCTTT,CASIGGFTGDEAFF
TRBV6-1,TRBJ1-5,TRBD1,.,TGTGCCAGCAGTGAAGCCCAGGGGGCCCTCTATTATAGCAATCAGCCCCAGCATTTT,CASSEAQGALYYSNQPQHF
TRBV7-2,TRBJ2-7,.,.,TGTGCCAGCAGCCTCAGTCATGGCACCTACGAGCAGTACTTC,CASSLSHGTYEQYF
TRBV9,TRBJ2-5,TRBD2,.,TGTGCCAGCAGCGGGGCTAGCGGACTCTCCGGGGAGACCCAGTACTTC,CASSGASGLSGETQYF